This entry lists 15 T cell receptor beta chains sequenced from one sample in a study of T cells after yellow fever vaccination. TCRdb re-called the 5' RACE reads with MiXCR, one entry per CDR3 protein. The repertoire holds roughly 340,000 distinct CDR3 sequences, with 8.7% as singletons. This sample comprised PBMCs, obtained on the day of the first yellow fever vaccination. The receptors were sampled from a man in his late teens or twenties who received the YFV17D yellow fever vaccine.

The genes are TRBV9 and TRBJ2-7, with 7 bases fitting TRBD2. The CDR3 is 14 residues long. The trim removed 3 bases at V and 2 bases at J, leaving 5 bases unmatched. Germline V lookup: CDR1 SGDLS, CDR2 YYNGEE. The CDR3 region is CASSANGGAYEQYF. The CDR3, as DNA: TGTGCCAGCAGCGCGAATGGGGGGGCCTACGAGCAGTACTTC.

This clonotype has only a few counts. V is TRBV5-4 and J is TRBJ1-3; 7 positions match TRBD1. The junction had 10 bases not matched to a gene; V was cut back by 0 bases and J by 4 bases. The CDR3 loop spans 17 amino acids. Per germline, CDR1 SGHNT and CDR2 YYREEE (reference sequence). DNA of the CDR3: TGTGCCAGCAGCTTGGATGCCCAGACAGGGAAAGGAAACACCATATATTTT. Translating it yields CASSLDAQTGKGNTIYF.

This clonotype showed up many times. The J gene is TRBJ1-3, the V gene TRBV27; D call uncertain. Germline-derived CDR1 and CDR2 are MNHEY and SMNVEV (reference sequence). Trimming took 5 bases from V and 3 from J, leaving 8 bases between them. The CDR3 is 13 amino acids. The CDR3 DNA is TGTGCCAGCAGTCGCGGAAGTGGAAACACCATATATTTT. Translating it yields CASSRGSGNTIYF.

This clonotype was counted at least ten times. The chain carries TRBV6-4 and TRBJ1-2, with TRBD1 as a possible D gene (6 bases). V was clipped by 5 bases and J by 4 bases, with 8 bases between them. Per the germline V gene, CDR1 is MRHNA and CDR2 is SNTAGT. The CDR3 contains 12 residues. CDR3 sequence (DNA): TGTGCCAGCAGTTCGGACAGCTATGGCTACACCTTC. Translating gives CASSSDSYGYTF.

This clonotype turned up a few times. The rearrangement links TRBV6-2 or TRBV6-3 to TRBJ2-7; D may be TRBD1 (5 bases). The V gene's germline CDR1 is MNHEY and CDR2 SVGEGT. Trimming shortened V by 5 bases and J by 3 bases, and 11 bases separated the two germline ends. This CDR3 is 13 amino acids long. The CDR3 region has the DNA TGTGCCAGCAGTGTGGACATCCGCTACGAGCAGTACTTC. Translated, it gives CASSVDIRYEQYF.

This clonotype was detected a few times. This chain links TRBV5-4 with TRBJ2-7; D unclear. Germline CDR1 and CDR2: SGHNT and YYREEE (reference sequence). This CDR3 is built from 14 residues. Trimming took off 7 bases at V and 0 bases at J, with 14 bases between the two ends. The CDR3 coding sequence is TGTGCCAGCTCTACGGCGCCGTACTCCTACGAGCAGTACGTC. Translated: CASSTAPYSYEQYV.

This clonotype showed up just a few times. The J gene is TRBJ1-5, the V gene TRBV20-1; 8 nucleotides match TRBD1. The trim removed 6 bases at V and 5 bases at J, leaving 3 bases unmatched. This CDR3 is built from 12 residues. Germline loops: CDR1 DFQATT, CDR2 SNEGSKA (reference sequence). This CDR3 reads CSAGQGDQPQHF. The CDR3 DNA sequence: TGCAGTGCCGGACAGGGCGATCAGCCCCAGCATTTT.

To note about this clonotype: One end of the junction fails to match germline, which may point to a read error. V is TRBV5-5 and J is TRBJ1-6; D is unclear. From germline, CDR1 is SGHKS and CDR2 YYEKEE (reference sequence). This CDR3 contains 14 residues. CDR3 coding DNA: TGTGCCAGCATCTTGTCGGGAGCCAATTCACCCCTCCACTTT. Translating gives CASILSGANSPLHF.

The V gene is TRBV9, the J gene TRBJ2-3; D is uncertain. The length of the CDR3 is 15 residues. Germline CDR1 is SGDLS and CDR2 is YYNGEE. V was clipped by 1 base and J by 1 base, with 10 bases between them. As DNA, the CDR3 is TGTGCCAGCAGCGTAAGTGGGTCGGGCACAGATACGCAGTATTTT. This sequence encodes CASSVSGSGTDTQYF.

This clonotype has ten or more counts. The V call is TRBV29-1, the J call TRBJ2-7, with D possibly called TRBD1 or TRBD2 (5 bases each). V was trimmed by 3 bases and J by 5 bases, leaving 11 bases between them. Germline V CDR1 and CDR2: SQVTM, ANQGSEA. The CDR3 length is 12 residues. CDR3 bases: TGCAGCGTTGAGAGGGGCAGGAACGAGCAGTACTTC. This translates into CSVERGRNEQYF.

For the CDR3, the DNA is TGTGCCAGCAGCCAAGGGCAGGGTATGGGAGGCTACACCTTC. It is translated as CASSQGQGMGGYTF. The chain uses TRBV3-1 and TRBJ1-2; tentative D call: TRBD1 (5 bases). The CDR3 runs 14 residues. CDR1 LGHDT and CDR2 YNNKEL come from the germline V gene (reference sequence). V shed 1 base and J shed 8 bases, with 14 bases lying between them.

This clonotype was recorded many times. The genes are TRBV7-2 and TRBJ2-5; D uncertain. Per germline, CDR1 SGHTA and CDR2 FQGNSA. The V and J ends lost 0 bases and 4 bases respectively, with 0 bases between them. This CDR3 has 11 residues. The CDR3 loop reads CASSLAETQYF. The DNA for the CDR3 is TGTGCCAGCAGCTTAGCAGAGACCCAGTACTTC.

V and J are TRBV3-1 and TRBJ1-1; TRBD1 is a possible D gene (5 bases). V gave up 4 bases and J gave up 1 base, with 10 bases separating them. The CDR3 totals 14 residues. Germline assignment: CDR1 LGHDT and CDR2 YNNKEL (reference sequence). The CDR3 loop reads CASSPHGQNTEAFF. CDR3 DNA: TGTGCCAGCAGCCCCCACGGACAGAACACTGAAGCTTTCTTT.

V gene TRBV20-1 combines with J gene TRBJ2-7, with 8 nucleotides matching TRBD2. This CDR3 is 15 amino acids long. Trimming removed 6 bases from V and 0 bases from J; junction bases left unmatched: 10. CDR1 and CDR2 (germline): DFQATT, SNEGSKA (reference sequence). The DNA for the CDR3 is TGCAGTGCCCCAAAAGCGGGGGCCCTCTCCTACGAGCAGTACTTC. It yields the protein CSAPKAGALSYEQYF.

The genes are TRBV7-6 and TRBJ2-5; D not resolved. The CDR3 is 11 residues long. The germline CDR1 and CDR2 sequences are SGHVS and FNYEAQ. Trimming shortened V by 1 base and J by 9 bases, and 6 bases separated the two germline ends. The CDR3, as DNA: TGTGCCAGCAGCTTAGATAGGGCCCAGTACTTC. Translated: CASSLDRAQYF.